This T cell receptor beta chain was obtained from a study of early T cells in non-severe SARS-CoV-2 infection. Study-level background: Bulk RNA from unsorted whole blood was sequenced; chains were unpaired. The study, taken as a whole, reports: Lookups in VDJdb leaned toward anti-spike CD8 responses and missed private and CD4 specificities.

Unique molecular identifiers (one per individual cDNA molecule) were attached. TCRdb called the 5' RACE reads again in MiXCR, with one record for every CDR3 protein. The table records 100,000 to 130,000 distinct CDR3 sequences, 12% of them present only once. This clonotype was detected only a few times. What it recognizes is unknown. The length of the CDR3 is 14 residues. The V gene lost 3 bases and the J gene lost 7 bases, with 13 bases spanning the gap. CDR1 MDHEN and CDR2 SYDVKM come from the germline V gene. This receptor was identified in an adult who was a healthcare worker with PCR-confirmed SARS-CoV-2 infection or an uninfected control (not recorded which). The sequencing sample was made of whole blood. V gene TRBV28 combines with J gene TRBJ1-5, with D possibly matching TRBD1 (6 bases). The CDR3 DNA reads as TGTGCCAGCAGTTTGATGGAGGGGGGGCAGCCCCAGCATTTT. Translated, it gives CASSLMEGGQPQHF.